This T cell receptor beta chain was observed in a study of T cells in women clearing cervical HPV infection. The CDR3 loop spans 15 amino acids. The V gene's germline CDR1 is SEHNR and CDR2 FQNEAQ (reference sequence). As for this clone: Read coverage stops 3 residues before the CDR3 terminus; the germline J gene supplies the remainder.

Average input was around 1,100 ng genomic DNA for immunoSEQ TCR beta CDR3 amplification. Clones were sequenced by immunoSEQ multiplex PCR, and TCRdb holds only the in-frame ones, with some missing. This sample contains 25,000 to 35,000 clones. The specimen was blood buffy coat. This TCR was sampled from a woman aged 18 to 69 with a cervical HPV16 infection that either progressed to CIN3+ or cleared (not recorded which). The chain uses TRBV7-9 and TRBJ2-3; maybe TRBD1 (5 bases). Partial CDR3 DNA: TGTGCCAGCAGCTTGCTAGGGGTAGGCAATCAGCCG. Its translation is CASSLLGVGNQP. The whole CDR3 reads CASSLLGVGNQPQYF.